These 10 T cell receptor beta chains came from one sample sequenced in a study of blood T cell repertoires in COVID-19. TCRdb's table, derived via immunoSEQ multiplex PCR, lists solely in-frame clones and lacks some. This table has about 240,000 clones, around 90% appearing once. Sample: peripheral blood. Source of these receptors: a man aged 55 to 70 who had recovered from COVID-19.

This chain's CDR3 is CASSVGLATPTDTQYF. CDR3 DNA sequence: TGCGCCAGCAGCGTAGGACTAGCGACCCCCACAGATACGCAGTATTTT. This rearrangement joins TRBV5-1 to TRBJ2-3; the match to TRBD2 covers 9 bases. The CDR3 runs 16 residues. The germline V gene encodes CDR1 SGHRS and CDR2 YFSETQ. V shed 4 bases and J 2 bases; nucleotides not matched to a gene: 8.

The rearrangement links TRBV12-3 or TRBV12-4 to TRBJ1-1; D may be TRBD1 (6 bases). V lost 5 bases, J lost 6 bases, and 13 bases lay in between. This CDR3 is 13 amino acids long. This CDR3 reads CASSNREGAEAFF. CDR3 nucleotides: TGTGCCAGCAGTAACAGGGAAGGCGCTGAAGCTTTCTTT.

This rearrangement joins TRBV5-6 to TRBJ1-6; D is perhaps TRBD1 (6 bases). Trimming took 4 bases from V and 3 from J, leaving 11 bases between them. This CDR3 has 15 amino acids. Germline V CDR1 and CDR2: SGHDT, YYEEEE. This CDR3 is CASSTPRGYNSPLHF. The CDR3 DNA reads TGTGCCAGCAGCACCCCCAGGGGCTATAATTCACCCCTCCACTTT.

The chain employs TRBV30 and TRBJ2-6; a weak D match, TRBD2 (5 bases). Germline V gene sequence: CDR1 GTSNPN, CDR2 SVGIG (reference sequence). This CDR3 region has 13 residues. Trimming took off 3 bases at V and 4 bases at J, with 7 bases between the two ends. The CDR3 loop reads CAWRGRGANVLTF. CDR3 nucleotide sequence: TGTGCCTGGAGGGGGAGAGGGGCCAACGTCCTGACTTTC.

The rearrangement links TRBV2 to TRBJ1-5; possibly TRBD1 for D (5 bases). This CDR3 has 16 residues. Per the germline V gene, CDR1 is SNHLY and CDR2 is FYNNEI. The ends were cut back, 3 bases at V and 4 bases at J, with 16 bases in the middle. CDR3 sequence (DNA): TGTGCCAGCAGTGACCTAGGCCTCCGGGGGAATCAGCCCCAGCATTTT. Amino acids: CASSDLGLRGNQPQHF.

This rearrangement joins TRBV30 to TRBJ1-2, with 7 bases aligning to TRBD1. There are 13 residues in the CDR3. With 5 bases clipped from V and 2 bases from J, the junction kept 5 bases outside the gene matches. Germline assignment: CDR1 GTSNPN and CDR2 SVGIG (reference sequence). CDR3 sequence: CAWSAGGNYGYTF. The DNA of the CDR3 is TGTGCCTGGTCGGCAGGGGGAAACTATGGCTACACCTTC.

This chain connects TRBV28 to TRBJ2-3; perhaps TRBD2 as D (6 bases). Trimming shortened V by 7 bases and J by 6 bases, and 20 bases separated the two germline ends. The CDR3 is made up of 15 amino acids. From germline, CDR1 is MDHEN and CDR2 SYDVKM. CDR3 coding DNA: TGTGCCAGCAAAAAAGGAGGGGCGGGGCGGGATACGCAGTATTTT. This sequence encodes CASKKGGAGRDTQYF.

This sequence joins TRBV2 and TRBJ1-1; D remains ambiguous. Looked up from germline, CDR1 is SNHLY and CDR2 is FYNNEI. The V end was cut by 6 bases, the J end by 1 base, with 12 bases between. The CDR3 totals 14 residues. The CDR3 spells CASSARVENTEAFF. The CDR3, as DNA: TGTGCCAGCAGCGCCCGGGTGGAGAACACTGAAGCTTTCTTT.

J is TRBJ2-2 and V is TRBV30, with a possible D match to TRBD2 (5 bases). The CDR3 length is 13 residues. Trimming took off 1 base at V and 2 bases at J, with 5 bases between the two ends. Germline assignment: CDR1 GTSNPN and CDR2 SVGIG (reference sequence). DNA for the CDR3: TGTGCCTGGAGTGGACTAAACACCGGGGAGCTGTTTTTT. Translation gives CAWSGLNTGELFF.

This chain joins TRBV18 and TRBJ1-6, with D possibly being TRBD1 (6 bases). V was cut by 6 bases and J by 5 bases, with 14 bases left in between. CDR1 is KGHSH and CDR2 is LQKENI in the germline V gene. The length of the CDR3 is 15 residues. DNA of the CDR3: TGTGCCAGCTCGCTCTCGGGACAAGATAATTCACCCCTCCACTTT. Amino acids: CASSLSGQDNSPLHF.